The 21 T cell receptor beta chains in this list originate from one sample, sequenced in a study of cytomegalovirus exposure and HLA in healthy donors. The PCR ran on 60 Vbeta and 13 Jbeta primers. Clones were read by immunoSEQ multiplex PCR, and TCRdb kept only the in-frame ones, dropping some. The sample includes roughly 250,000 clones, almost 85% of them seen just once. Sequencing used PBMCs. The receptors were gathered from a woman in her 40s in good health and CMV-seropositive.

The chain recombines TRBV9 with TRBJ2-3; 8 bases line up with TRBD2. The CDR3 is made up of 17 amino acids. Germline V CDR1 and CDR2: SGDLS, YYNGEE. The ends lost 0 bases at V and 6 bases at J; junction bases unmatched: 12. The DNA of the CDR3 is TGTGCCAGCAGCGTAGCCACGGGGGGGGCAGGGTTGGATACGCAGTATTTT. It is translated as CASSVATGGAGLDTQYF.

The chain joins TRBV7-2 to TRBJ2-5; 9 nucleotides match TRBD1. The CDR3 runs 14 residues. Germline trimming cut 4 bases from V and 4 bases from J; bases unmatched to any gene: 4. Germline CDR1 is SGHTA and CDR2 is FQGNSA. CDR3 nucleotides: TGTGCCAGCAGCTCGGGACAGGGAGTAGAGACCCAGTACTTC. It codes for CASSSGQGVETQYF. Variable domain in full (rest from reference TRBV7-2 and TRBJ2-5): GAGVSQSPSNKVTEKGKDVELRCDPISGHTALYWYRQSLGQGLEFLIYFQGNSAPDKSGLPSDRFSAERTGGSVSTLTIQRTQQEDSAVYLCASSSGQGVETQYFGPGTRLLVL.

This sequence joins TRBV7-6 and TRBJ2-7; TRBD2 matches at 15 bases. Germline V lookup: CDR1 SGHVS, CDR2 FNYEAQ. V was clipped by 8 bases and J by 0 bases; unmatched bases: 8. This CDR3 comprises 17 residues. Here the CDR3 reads CASGGLAGGGGSYEQYF. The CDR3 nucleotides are TGTGCCAGCGGCGGACTAGCGGGAGGGGGGGGCTCCTACGAGCAGTACTTC.

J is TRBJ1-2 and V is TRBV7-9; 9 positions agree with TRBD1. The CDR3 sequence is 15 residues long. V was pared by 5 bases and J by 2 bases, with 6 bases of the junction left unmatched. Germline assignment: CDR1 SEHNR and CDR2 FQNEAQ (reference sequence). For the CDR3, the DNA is TGTGCCAGCAGCCCGTGGGACAGGGAGAACTATGGCTACACCTTC. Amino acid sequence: CASSPWDRENYGYTF. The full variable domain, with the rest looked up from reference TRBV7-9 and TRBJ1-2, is DTGVSQNPRHKITKRGQNVTFRCDPISEHNRLYWYRQTLGQGPEFLTYFQNEAQLEKSRLLSDRFSAERPKGSFSTLEIQRTEQGDSAMYLCASSPWDRENYGYTFGSGTRLTVV.

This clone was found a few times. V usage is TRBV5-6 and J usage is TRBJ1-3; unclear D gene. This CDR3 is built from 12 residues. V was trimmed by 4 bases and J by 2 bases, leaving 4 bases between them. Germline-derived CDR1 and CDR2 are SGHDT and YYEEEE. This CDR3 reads CASSPAGNTIYF. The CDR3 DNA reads TGTGCCAGCAGCCCTGCTGGAAACACCATATATTTT.

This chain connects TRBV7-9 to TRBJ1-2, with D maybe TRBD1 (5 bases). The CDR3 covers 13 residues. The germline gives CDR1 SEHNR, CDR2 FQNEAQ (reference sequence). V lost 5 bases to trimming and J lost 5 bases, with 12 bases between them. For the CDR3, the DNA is TGTGCCAGCAGCCCCCGGCGGGGGTATGGCTACACCTTC. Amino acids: CASSPRRGYGYTF.

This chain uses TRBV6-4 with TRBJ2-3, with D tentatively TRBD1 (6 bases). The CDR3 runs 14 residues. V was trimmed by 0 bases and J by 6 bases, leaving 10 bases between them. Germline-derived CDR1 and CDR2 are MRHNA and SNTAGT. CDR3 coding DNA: TGTGCCAGCAGTGACTCGGCAGGGGCGGATACGCAGTATTTT. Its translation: CASSDSAGADTQYF.

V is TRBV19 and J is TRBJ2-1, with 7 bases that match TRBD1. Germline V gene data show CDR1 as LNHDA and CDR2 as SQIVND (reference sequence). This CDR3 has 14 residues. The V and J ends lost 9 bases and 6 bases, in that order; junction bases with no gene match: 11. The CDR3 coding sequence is TGTGCCAGGGACAGGCCTGGAGTTTGCAATGAGCAGTTCTTC. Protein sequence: CARDRPGVCNEQFF.

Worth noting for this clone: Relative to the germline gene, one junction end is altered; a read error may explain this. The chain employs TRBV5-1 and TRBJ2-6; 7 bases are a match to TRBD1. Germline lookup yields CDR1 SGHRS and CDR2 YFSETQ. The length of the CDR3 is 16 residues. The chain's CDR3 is CASSLETGAGANGLTF. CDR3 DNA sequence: TGCGCCAGCAGCTTGGAAACAGGGGCTGGGGCCAACGGCCTGACTTTC.

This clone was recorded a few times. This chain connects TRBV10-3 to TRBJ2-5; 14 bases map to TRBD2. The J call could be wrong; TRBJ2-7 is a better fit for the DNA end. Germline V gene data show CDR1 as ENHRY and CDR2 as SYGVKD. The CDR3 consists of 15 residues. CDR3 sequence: CAIISRLAGGYEQYF. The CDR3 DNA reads TGTGCCATCATATCCCGACTAGCGGGAGGGTACGAGCAGTACTTC.

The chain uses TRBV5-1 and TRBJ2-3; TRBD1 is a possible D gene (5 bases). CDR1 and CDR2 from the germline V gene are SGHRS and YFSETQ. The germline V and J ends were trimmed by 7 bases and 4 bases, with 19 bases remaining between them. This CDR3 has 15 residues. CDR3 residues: CASSLGQRGADTQYF. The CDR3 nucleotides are TGCGCCAGCTCCTTGGGGCAGCGAGGCGCAGATACGCAGTATTTT. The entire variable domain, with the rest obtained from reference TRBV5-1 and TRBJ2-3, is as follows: KAGVTQTPRYLIKTRGQQVTLSCSPISGHRSVSWYQQTPGQGLQFLFEYFSETQRNKGNFPGRFSGRQFSNSRSEMNVSTLELGDSALYLCASSLGQRGADTQYFGPGTRLTVL.

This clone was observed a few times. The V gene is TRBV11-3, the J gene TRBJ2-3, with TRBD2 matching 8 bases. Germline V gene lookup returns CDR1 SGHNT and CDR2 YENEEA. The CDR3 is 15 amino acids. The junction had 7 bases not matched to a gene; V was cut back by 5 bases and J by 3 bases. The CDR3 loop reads CASSPTGLVTDTQYF. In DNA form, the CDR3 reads TGTGCCAGCAGCCCCACGGGACTAGTGACAGATACGCAGTATTTT.

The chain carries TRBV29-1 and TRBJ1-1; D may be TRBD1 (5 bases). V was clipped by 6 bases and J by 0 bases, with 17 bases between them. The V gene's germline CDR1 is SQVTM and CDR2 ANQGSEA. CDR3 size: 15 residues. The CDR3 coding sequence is TGCAGCGTCGGGGACTTCGGTTCCATGAACACTGAAGCTTTCTTT. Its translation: CSVGDFGSMNTEAFF.

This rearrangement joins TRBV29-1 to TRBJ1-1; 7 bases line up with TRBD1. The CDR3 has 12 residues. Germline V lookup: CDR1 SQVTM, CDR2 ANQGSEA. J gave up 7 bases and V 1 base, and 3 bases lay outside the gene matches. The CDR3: CSVEVGDSEAFF. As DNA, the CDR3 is TGCAGCGTTGAAGTTGGGGACAGTGAAGCTTTCTTT. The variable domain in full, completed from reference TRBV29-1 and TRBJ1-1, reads SAVISQKPSRDICQRGTSLTIQCQVDSQVTMMFWYRQQPGQSLTLIATANQGSEATYESGFVIDKFPISRPNLTFSTLTVSNMSPEDSSIYLCSVEVGDSEAFFGQGTRLTVV.

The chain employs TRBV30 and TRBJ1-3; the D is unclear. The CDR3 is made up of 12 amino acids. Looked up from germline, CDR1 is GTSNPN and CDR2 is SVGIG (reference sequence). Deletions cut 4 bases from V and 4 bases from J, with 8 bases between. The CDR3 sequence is CAWTGAGNTIYF. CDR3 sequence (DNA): TGTGCCTGGACCGGAGCGGGAAACACCATATATTTT.

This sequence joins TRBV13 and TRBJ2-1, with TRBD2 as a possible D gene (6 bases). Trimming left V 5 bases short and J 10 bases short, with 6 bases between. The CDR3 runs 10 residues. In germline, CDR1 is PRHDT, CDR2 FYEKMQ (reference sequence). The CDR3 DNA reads TGTGCCAGCAGCCGGGGGGAGCAGTTCTTC. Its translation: CASSRGEQFF.

Written as DNA, the CDR3 is TGTGCCAGCAGTTTATCTTGGCAGGCCCTCTACGAGCAGTACTTC. Residues: CASSLSWQALYEQYF. The chain links TRBV27 to TRBJ2-7, with no clear D. The CDR3 has 15 amino acids. CDR1 is MNHEY, CDR2 SMNVEV, per germline (reference sequence). The V and J ends lost 0 bases and 3 bases respectively, with 12 bases between them.

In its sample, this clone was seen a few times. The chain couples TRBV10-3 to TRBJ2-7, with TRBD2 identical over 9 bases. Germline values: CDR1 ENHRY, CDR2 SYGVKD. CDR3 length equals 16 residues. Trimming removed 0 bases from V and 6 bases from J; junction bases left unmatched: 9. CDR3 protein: CAISESFGGRAGEQYF. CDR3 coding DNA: TGTGCCATCAGTGAGTCGTTTGGCGGGAGGGCGGGCGAGCAGTACTTC.

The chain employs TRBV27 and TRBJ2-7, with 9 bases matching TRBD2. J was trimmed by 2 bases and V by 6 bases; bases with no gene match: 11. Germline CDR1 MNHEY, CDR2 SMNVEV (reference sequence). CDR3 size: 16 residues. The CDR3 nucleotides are TGTGCCAGCAGACCGGGACTAGCATTTGGGGCCTACGAGCAGTACTTC. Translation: CASRPGLAFGAYEQYF.

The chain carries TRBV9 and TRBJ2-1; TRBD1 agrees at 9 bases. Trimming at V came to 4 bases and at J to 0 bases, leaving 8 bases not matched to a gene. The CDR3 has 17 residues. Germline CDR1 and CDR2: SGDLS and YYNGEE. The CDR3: CASSPMTGGGSYNEQFF. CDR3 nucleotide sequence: TGTGCCAGCAGCCCAATGACAGGGGGGGGCTCCTACAATGAGCAGTTCTTC.

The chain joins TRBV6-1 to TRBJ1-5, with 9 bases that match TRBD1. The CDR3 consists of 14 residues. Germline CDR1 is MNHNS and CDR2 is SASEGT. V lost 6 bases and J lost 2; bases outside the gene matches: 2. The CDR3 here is CASRDRGGNQPQHF. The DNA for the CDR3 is TGTGCCAGCAGGGACAGGGGTGGCAATCAGCCCCAGCATTTT.